The clone carrying this TCR beta chain was recorded a few times. The data are from a study of shared clonotypes between healthy human individuals. Sequencing was performed with immunoSEQ multiplex PCR; in TCRdb, only in-frame clones are kept and a portion is missing. The sample contains 300,000 to 400,000 clones, around 67% of which appear only once. All the donors were Caucasian adults who lived in Nashville, Tennessee. CDR1 and CDR2 (germline): SGDLS, YYNGEE. The V gene lost 2 bases and the J gene lost 5 bases, with 19 bases spanning the gap. There are 16 residues in the CDR3. Sequenced: memory CD4+ T cells sorted from blood. The subset here: CD45RA-negative fraction. This TCR was recovered from a man aged 25 to 40 in good health. V is TRBV9 and J is TRBJ1-1; D might be TRBD1 (6 bases). CDR3: CASSVVTGPAGTEAFF. In nucleotides, the CDR3 is TGTGCCAGCAGCGTGGTAACAGGGCCCGCGGGGACTGAAGCTTTCTTT. Together with reference TRBV9 and TRBJ1-1, the CDR3 gives the full variable domain: DSGVTQTPKHLITATGQRVTLRCSPRSGDLSVYWYQQSLDQGLQFLIQYYNGEERAKGNILERFSAQQFPDLHSELNLSSLELGDSALYFCASSVVTGPAGTEAFFGQGTRLTVV.